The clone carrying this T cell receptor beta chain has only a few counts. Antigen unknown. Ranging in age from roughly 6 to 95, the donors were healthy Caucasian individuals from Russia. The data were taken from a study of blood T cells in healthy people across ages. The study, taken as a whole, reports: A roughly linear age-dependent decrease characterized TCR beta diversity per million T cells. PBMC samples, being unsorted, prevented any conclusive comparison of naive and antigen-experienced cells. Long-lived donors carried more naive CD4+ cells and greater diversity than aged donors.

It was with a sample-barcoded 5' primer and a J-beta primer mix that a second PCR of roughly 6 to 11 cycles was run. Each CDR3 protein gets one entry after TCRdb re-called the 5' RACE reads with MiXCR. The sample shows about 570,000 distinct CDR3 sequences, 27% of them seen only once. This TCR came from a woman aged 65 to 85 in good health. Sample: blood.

The CDR3 sequence: CASSYQGTESYTF. In DNA form, the CDR3 reads TGTGCCAGCAGTTACCAGGGGACAGAGAGCTACACCTTC. V and J are TRBV6-5 and TRBJ1-2; 7 bases map to TRBD1. After removal of 2 bases from V and 9 bases from J, the junction contained 6 bases not matched to a gene. This CDR3 contains 13 residues. CDR1 is MNHEY and CDR2 is SVGAGI in the germline V gene.